This TCR beta chain emerged from a study of blood T cell repertoires in COVID-19. In the study overall: Material from acute and convalescent COVID-19 was sourced from the United States, Italy and Spain. The cDNA or gDNA used as material had been derived from T cells, B-cell-depleted T cells, or PBMCs.

In the study's own analysis: Reference gene primer amplification yielded estimated nucleated cell counts. The data were produced by immunoSEQ multiplex PCR, yet TCRdb's version contains in-frame clones alone and is incomplete. V and J calls and clone size come straight from that table; D and trimming were deduced from the DNA. The table shows about 360,000 clones, with around 87% occurring only once. The V and J ends lost 2 bases and 2 bases respectively, with 4 bases between them. The germline gives CDR1 KGHDR, CDR2 SFDVKD. CDR3 length: 13 amino acids. The chain employs TRBV24-1 and TRBJ2-3; D gene ambiguous. This receptor was taken from a human donor in a cohort sampled during active COVID-19. Specimen: peripheral blood. The CDR3, as DNA: TGTGCCACCAGTGATTCCTACACAGATACGCAGTATTTT. As protein: CATSDSYTDTQYF.